These 10 T cell receptor beta chains share one sample of origin, sequenced in a study of memory CD4+ T cells and cytomegalovirus serostatus. Libraries were prepared by immunoSEQ multiplex PCR; TCRdb keeps only in-frame clonotypes and omits some of them. The table lists tens of thousands of clones, around 86% of them singletons. Single viable CD3+CD4+CD8-CD45RO+ cells were sorted as the memory CD4+ T cells. The sequenced sample consisted of memory CD4+ T cells from blood. The origin of the receptors is an adult in good health and CMV-seronegative.

The V call is TRBV7-6, the J call TRBJ2-7; 10 bases align to TRBD2. The CDR3 contains 15 residues. Germline CDR1 SGHVS, CDR2 FNYEAQ. The J segment lost 4 bases and the V segment lost 5 bases, leaving 8 bases of the junction unmatched. CDR3 sequence: CASSPTASGGYEQYF. DNA for the CDR3: TGTGCCAGCAGCCCCACGGCTAGCGGGGGTTACGAGCAGTACTTC.

This chain uses TRBV27 with TRBJ2-7; 9 nucleotides match TRBD1. CDR3 length: 14 residues. Germline CDR1 reads MNHEY; CDR2 reads SMNVEV (reference sequence). V lost 5 bases and J lost 4; bases outside the gene matches: 6. The CDR3 sequence is CASSPGQGKYEQYF. In nucleotides, the CDR3 is TGTGCCAGCAGTCCCGGACAGGGGAAGTACGAGCAGTACTTC.

The chain joins TRBV18 to TRBJ2-2, with TRBD1 matching over 9 bases. Per germline, CDR1 KGHSH and CDR2 LQKENI. CDR3 size: 15 residues. Germline trimming cut 8 bases from V and 0 bases from J; bases unmatched to any gene: 4. As DNA, the CDR3 is TGTGCCAGCGTGGGGACAGGGACGAACACCGGGGAGCTGTTTTTT. Its protein product is CASVGTGTNTGELFF.

This clone has just a few counts. The gene calls are TRBV11-2 and TRBJ1-4; the D is unclear. V lost 2 bases, J lost 0 bases, and 10 bases lay in between. CDR3 length: 16 residues. Per germline, CDR1 SGHAT and CDR2 FQNNGV. The CDR3 DNA reads TGTGCCAGCAGCTTAAAGTGGGTGTCAACTAATGAAAAACTGTTTTTT. Translating gives CASSLKWVSTNEKLFF.

This chain connects TRBV28 to TRBJ1-2; D uncertain. This CDR3 is 13 amino acids long. The V end lost 5 bases, the J end lost 4 bases, and 11 bases lay between the germline ends. In germline, CDR1 is MDHEN, CDR2 SYDVKM. The DNA for the CDR3 is TGTGCCAGCAGTGGCCCGTTCCCCTATGGCTACACCTTC. It translates to CASSGPFPYGYTF.

This clone was observed a single time. V usage is TRBV6-6 and J usage is TRBJ2-7; D is possibly TRBD1 or TRBD2 (6 bases each). Trimming cost V 8 bases and J 6 bases, with 14 bases left between them. In germline, CDR1 is MNHNY, CDR2 SVGAGI (reference sequence). This CDR3 contains 12 residues. CDR3 DNA: TGTGCCAGCGCACAGGGAGGTCTCGAGCAGTACTTC. This sequence encodes CASAQGGLEQYF.

The rearrangement uses TRBV5-1 and TRBJ2-3, with D perhaps matching TRBD2 (5 bases). The CDR3 consists of 11 residues. Trimming cost V 4 bases and J 7 bases, with 7 bases left between them. CDR1 is SGHRS, CDR2 YFSETQ, per germline. The CDR3 DNA sequence: TGCGCCAGCAGCAAGGACTATACGCAGTATTTT. Its protein product is CASSKDYTQYF.

The V gene is TRBV27, the J gene TRBJ2-5; D not resolved. This CDR3 region has 14 residues. V lost 6 bases, J lost 4 bases, and 15 bases lay in between. The V gene's germline CDR1 is MNHEY and CDR2 SMNVEV (reference sequence). The CDR3 is CASRPPYSLETQYF. Written as DNA, the CDR3 is TGTGCCAGCAGACCTCCTTATTCCCTAGAGACCCAGTACTTC.

The rearrangement links TRBV5-8 to TRBJ1-2, with 7 positions matching TRBD1. The junction had 15 bases not matched to a gene; V was cut back by 0 bases and J by 4 bases. This CDR3 comprises 18 residues. Germline CDR1 is SGHTS and CDR2 is YDEGEE. The CDR3 is CASSLASLRQGGTYGYTF. As DNA, the CDR3 is TGTGCCAGCAGCTTGGCCAGTCTTCGGCAGGGGGGCACCTATGGCTACACCTTC.

This clone was detected once. The chain carries TRBV7-9 and TRBJ2-2; the D gene is possibly TRBD2 (5 bases). From germline, CDR1 is SEHNR and CDR2 FQNEAQ (reference sequence). V was cut by 4 bases and J by 0 bases, with 9 bases left in between. The CDR3 contains 15 residues. The CDR3 is CASSWGVTNTGELFF. Here the CDR3 DNA reads TGTGCCAGCAGCTGGGGAGTCACGAACACCGGGGAGCTGTTTTTT.